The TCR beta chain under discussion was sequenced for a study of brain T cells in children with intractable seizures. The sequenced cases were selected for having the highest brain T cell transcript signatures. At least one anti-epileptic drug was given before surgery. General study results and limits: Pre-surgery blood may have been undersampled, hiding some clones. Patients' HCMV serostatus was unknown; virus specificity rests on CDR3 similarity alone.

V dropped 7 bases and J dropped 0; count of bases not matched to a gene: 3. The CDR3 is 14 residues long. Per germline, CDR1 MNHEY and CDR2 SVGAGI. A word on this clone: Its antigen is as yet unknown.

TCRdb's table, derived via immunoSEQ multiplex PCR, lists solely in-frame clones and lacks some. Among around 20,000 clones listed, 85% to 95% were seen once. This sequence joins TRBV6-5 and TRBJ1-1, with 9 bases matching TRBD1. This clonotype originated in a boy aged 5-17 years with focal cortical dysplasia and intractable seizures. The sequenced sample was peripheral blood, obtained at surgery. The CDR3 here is CASIDRGMNTEAFF. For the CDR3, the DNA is TGTGCCAGCATCGACAGGGGGATGAACACTGAAGCTTTCTTT.